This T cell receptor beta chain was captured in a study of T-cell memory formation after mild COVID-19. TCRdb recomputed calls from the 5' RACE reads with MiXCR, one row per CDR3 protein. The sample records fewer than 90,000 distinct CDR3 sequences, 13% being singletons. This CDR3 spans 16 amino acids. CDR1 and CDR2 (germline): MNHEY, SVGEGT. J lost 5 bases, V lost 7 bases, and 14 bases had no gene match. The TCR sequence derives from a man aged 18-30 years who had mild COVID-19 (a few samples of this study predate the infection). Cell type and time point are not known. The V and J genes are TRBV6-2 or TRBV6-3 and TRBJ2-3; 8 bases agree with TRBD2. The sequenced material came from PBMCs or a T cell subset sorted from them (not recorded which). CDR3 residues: CASKPAEGLGKDTQYF. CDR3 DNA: TGTGCCAGCAAACCCGCGGAGGGACTAGGGAAAGATACGCAGTATTTT.